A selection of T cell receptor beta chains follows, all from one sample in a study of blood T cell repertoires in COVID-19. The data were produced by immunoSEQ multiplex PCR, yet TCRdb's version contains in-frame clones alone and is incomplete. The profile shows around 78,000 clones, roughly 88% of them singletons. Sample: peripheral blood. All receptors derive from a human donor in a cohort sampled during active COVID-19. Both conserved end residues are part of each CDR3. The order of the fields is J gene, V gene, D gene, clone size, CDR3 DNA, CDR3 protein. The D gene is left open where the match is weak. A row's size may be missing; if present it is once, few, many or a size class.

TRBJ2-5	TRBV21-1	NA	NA	TGTGCCAGCACGCGGTCGTCCCAGTACTTC	CASTRSSQYF
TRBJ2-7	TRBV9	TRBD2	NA	TGTGCCAGCAGCGTAGGTAGCGGGGGTTCCTACGAGCAGTACTTC	CASSVGSGGSYEQYF
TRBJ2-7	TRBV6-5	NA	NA	TGTGCCAGCAGGTTCCAACAGGGGGGGTACGAGCAGTACTTC	CASRFQQGGYEQYF
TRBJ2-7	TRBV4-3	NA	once	TGCGCCAGCAGCCAAGGAGTGGTGGGCGGGACGGATTCCTACGAGCAGTACTTC	CASSQGVVGGTDSYEQYF
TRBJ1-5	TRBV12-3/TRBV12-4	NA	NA	TGTGCCACCACAGGGTCGAGCAATCAGCCCCAGCATTTT	CATTGSSNQPQHF
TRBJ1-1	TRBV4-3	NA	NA	TGCGCCAGCAGCCAAGATCGAGGCACTGAAGCTTTCTTT	CASSQDRGTEAFF
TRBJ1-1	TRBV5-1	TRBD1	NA	TGCGCCAGCAGCTTGACAGGGGGCACTGAAGCTTTCTTT	CASSLTGGTEAFF
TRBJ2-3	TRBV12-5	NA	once	TGTGCTAGTGGTTTGCTTGCGTCCACAGATACGCAGTATTTT	CASGLLASTDTQYF
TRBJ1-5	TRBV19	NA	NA	TGTGCCAGTAGTATATCGCGGGATCAGCCCCAGCATTTT	CASSISRDQPQHF
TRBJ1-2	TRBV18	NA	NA	TGTGCCAGCTCAATTACTCCGGACTATGGCTACACCTTC	CASSITPDYGYTF
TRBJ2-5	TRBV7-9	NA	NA	TGTGCCAGCAGCCGGACAGAAGAGACCCAGTACTTC	CASSRTEETQYF
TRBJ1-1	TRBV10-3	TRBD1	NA	TGTGCCATCACCGGGACAGCGAACACTGAAGCTTTCTTT	CAITGTANTEAFF
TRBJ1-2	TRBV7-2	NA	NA	TGTGCCAGCAGCTTTCAGGCGACTAACTATGGCTACACCTTC	CASSFQATNYGYTF
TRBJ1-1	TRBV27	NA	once	TGTGCCACCCAAACCCGCGCGGGGGATGAAGCTTTCTTT	CATQTRAGDEAFF
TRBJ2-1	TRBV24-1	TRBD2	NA	TGTGCCACCAGTGAATACCTAGCGGGGGAGCAGTTCTTC	CATSEYLAGEQFF
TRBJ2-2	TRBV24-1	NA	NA	TGTGCCACCAGTGATACGCAGGGTTATACCGGGGAGCTGTTTTTT	CATSDTQGYTGELFF
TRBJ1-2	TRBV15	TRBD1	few	TGTGCCACCAGCGAGGACAGGGGAAAGATCAATGGCTACACCTTC	CATSEDRGKINGYTF
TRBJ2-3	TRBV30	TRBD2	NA	TGTGCCTGGAGTGCCCAGACTAGCGGGGACGCAGATACGCAGTATTTT	CAWSAQTSGDADTQYF
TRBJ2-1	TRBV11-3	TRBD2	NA	TGTGCCAGCAGCCCAGCTGGGACTAGCGGGGGGGCCACCTACAATGAGCAGTTCTTC	CASSPAGTSGGATYNEQFF
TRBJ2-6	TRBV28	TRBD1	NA	TGTGCCAGCAGAAACAAACAGGGGGCGGGAGGGGCCAACGTCCTGACTTTC	CASRNKQGAGGANVLTF